This T cell receptor beta chain was sequenced in a study of metastatic and nonmetastatic thyroid tumors. About the research overall: From malignant and benign thyroid patients, repertoires in blood and in tumor or nodule tissue were compared.

Remarks on this clone: The antigen is not known.

General study findings and limits: It was reported that TCR beta diversity was significantly higher in malignant thyroid tumors than benign nodules, in blood and tumor.

As originally analysed: Using the CDR3 differences seen across clinicopathological groups, the authors built a distant-metastasis classifier for papillary thyroid cancer, which was meant to discriminate distant-metastatic patients. TCRdb re-called clones from the PCR reads using MiXCR. The V and J calls and clone size are TCRdb's, not the authors'. Among fewer than 15,000 clones listed, over 20% were seen once. Nobody among the patients had been given any treatment before thyroid surgery. Sequencing was carried out using adjacent normal tissue. This clonotype was obtained from a female donor with papillary thyroid cancer or a benign thyroid nodule (not recorded which). Some clones in this sample may be carry-over from other donors' samples.

DNA of the CDR3: TGTGCCAGTTCTGTTTACCTTGTGGTCGGGGAAACCGGGGAGCTGTTTTTT. It codes for CASSVYLVVGETGELFF. The rearrangement links TRBV6-4 to TRBJ2-2, with D perhaps TRBD2 (5 bases). Trimming took 9 bases from V and 5 from J, leaving 25 bases between them. Germline V gene lookup returns CDR1 MRHNA and CDR2 SNTAGT. The CDR3 is 17 residues long.